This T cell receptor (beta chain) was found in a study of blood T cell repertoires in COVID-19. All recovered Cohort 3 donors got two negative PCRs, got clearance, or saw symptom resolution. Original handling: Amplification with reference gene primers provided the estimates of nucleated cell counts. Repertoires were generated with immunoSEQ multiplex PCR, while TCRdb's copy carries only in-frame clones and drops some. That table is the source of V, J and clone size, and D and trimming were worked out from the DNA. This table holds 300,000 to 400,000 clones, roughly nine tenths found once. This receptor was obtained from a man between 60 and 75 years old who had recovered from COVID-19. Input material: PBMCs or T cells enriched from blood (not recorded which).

CDR3 amino acids: CASSSISSSGGFNEQFF. CDR3 DNA: TGTGCCAGCAGCTCGATCAGCTCAAGCGGGGGATTCAATGAGCAGTTCTTC. V usage is TRBV7-9 and J usage is TRBJ2-1, with TRBD2 matching 8 bases. From germline, CDR1 is SEHNR and CDR2 FQNEAQ (reference sequence). The length of the CDR3 is 17 residues. V shed 4 bases and J 6 bases; nucleotides not matched to a gene: 14.